This TCR beta chain comes out of a study of PD-L1 blockade in urothelial cancer. Study-wide background: Analyses were performed on blood at 3 weeks after treatment start (the second dose) and at 6 weeks.

In its sample, this clone was seen once. It is unclear where the CDR3 begins or ends on the DNA, so no DNA is shown, and the CDR3 is as TCRdb lists it. The protocol was immunoSEQ multiplex PCR, while the TCRdb copy is restricted to in-frame clones and leaves out a portion. The table includes tens of thousands of clones, roughly 86% detected once. The starting material was PBMCs, obtained around atezolizumab (anti-PD-L1) treatment. This TCR was sampled from a man aged 70 or older with urothelial cancer.

CDR3 sequence: CASILGLAGNQETQYF. The chain couples TRBV2 to TRBJ2-5; whether TRBD2, the table's D call, matches the DNA was not checked. Germline CDR1 reads SNHLY; CDR2 reads FYNNEI. Ends included, the CDR3 has 16 residues.